The 21 T cell receptor beta chains listed next were all sequenced from one sample in a study of blood T cell repertoires in COVID-19. Sequencing was performed with immunoSEQ multiplex PCR; in TCRdb, only in-frame clones are kept and a portion is missing. The table includes more than 75,000 clones, around 89% detected once. The sequenced sample was peripheral blood. The receptors come from a man aged 45 to 65 with COVID-19, enrolled during active disease.

The V call is TRBV28, the J call TRBJ2-7; 7 bases fit TRBD1. Trimming at V came to 7 bases and at J to 1 base, leaving 1 base not matched to a gene. The CDR3 is 12 amino acids. From germline, CDR1 is MDHEN and CDR2 SYDVKM. The CDR3: CASKQGSYEQYF. In DNA form, the CDR3 reads TGTGCCAGCAAACAGGGGTCCTACGAGCAGTACTTC. The variable domain in full, completed from reference TRBV28 and TRBJ2-7, reads DVKVTQSSRYLVKRTGEKVFLECVQDMDHENMFWYRQDPGLGLRLIYFSYDVKMKEKGDIPEGYSVSREKKERFSLILESASTNQTSMYLCASKQGSYEQYFGPGTRLTVT.

The J gene is TRBJ1-3, the V gene TRBV4-3; possibly TRBD1 for D (6 bases). This CDR3 spans 15 amino acids. Germline V lookup: CDR1 LGHNA, CDR2 YSLEER. V shed 3 bases and J shed 1 base, with 10 bases lying between them. DNA of the CDR3: TGCGCCAGCAGCCAGCAAGACAGGTCTGGAAACACCATATATTTT. It is translated as CASSQQDRSGNTIYF.

The chain's CDR3 is CASSPTGNYGYTF. The CDR3 DNA reads as TGTGCCAGCAGCCCGACAGGTAACTATGGCTACACCTTC. J is TRBJ1-2 and V is TRBV3-1 (or the pseudogene TRBV3-2); possibly TRBD1 for D (6 bases). Per germline, CDR1 LGHDT and CDR2 YNNKEL (reference sequence). The CDR3 sequence is 13 residues long. Trimming took off 4 bases at V and 1 base at J, with 7 bases between the two ends.

With respect to this clone: The same CDR3 can be traced to other DNA sequences in this sample. This chain links TRBV6-5 with TRBJ1-1, with D perhaps TRBD1 (6 bases). Germline V lookup: CDR1 MNHEY, CDR2 SVGAGI. Trimming shortened V by 6 bases and J by 1 base, and 9 bases separated the two germline ends. The CDR3 sequence is 13 residues long. The CDR3 DNA is TGTGCCAGCAGCCCGACAGGGAACACTGAAGCTTTCTTT. It encodes CASSPTGNTEAFF.

The chain employs TRBV4-1 and TRBJ1-5; the D is unclear. The CDR3 runs to 14 residues. Germline V lookup: CDR1 MGHRA, CDR2 YSYEKL. V gave up 0 bases and J gave up 1 base, with 4 bases separating them. This chain's CDR3 is CASSQDGSNQPQHF. The DNA for the CDR3 is TGCGCCAGCAGCCAAGATGGCAGCAATCAGCCCCAGCATTTT.

The rearrangement links TRBV5-1 to TRBJ1-2; D call uncertain. Germline V gene data show CDR1 as SGHRS and CDR2 as YFSETQ. V shed 4 bases and J shed 8 bases, with 18 bases lying between them. This CDR3 contains 14 residues. The CDR3 sequence is CASSSRRTGWGYTF. The CDR3 DNA is TGCGCCAGCAGCAGCAGGAGGACCGGTTGGGGCTACACCTTC.

This clone occurred once. The V gene is TRBV5-8, the J gene TRBJ2-1, with D possibly TRBD1 on 8 matching bases. Germline CDR1 SGHTS, CDR2 YDEGEE. The V and J ends lost 4 bases and 6 bases respectively, with 17 bases between them. The CDR3 length is 15 residues. The chain's CDR3 is CASSRTGRGSNEQFF. The CDR3 nucleotides read TGTGCCAGCAGCCGGACAGGGAGGGGGTCCAATGAGCAGTTCTTC.

V is TRBV5-4 and J is TRBJ2-5; 9 bases map to TRBD2. The CDR3 has 16 residues. Germline V CDR1 and CDR2: SGHNT, YYREEE (reference sequence). Trimming at V came to 0 bases and at J to 2 bases, leaving 5 bases not matched to a gene. The CDR3 region is CASSLDPAGGQETQYF. CDR3 DNA: TGTGCCAGCAGCTTGGACCCAGCGGGGGGTCAAGAGACCCAGTACTTC.

The V and J genes are TRBV18 and TRBJ1-1; D may be TRBD1 (6 bases). Germline CDR1 is KGHSH and CDR2 is LQKENI. V was cut by 5 bases and J by 4 bases, with 11 bases left in between. The CDR3 extends over 13 amino acids. This CDR3 reads CASSSQGLTEAFF. The CDR3, as DNA: TGTGCCAGCTCATCCCAGGGGCTCACTGAAGCTTTCTTT.

This clone was seen just once. J is TRBJ2-5 and V is TRBV10-3, with 8 bases lining up with TRBD2. V gave up 7 bases and J gave up 3 bases; unmatched junction bases: 4. The germline V gene has CDR1 ENHRY and CDR2 SYGVKD. This CDR3 has 13 residues. The CDR3 DNA follows: TGTGCCATCAATTCGGGGGGGGAAGAGACCCAGTACTTC. It translates to CAINSGGEETQYF.

This clone appeared once. The J gene is TRBJ1-3, the V gene TRBV10-3, with D possibly matching TRBD1 (5 bases). Germline loops: CDR1 ENHRY, CDR2 SYGVKD. This CDR3 comprises 15 residues. Trimming left V 6 bases short and J 0 bases short, with 12 bases between. The CDR3 spells CAIRGLESSGNTIYF. The DNA of the CDR3 is TGTGCCATCAGGGGGCTGGAGAGCTCTGGAAACACCATATATTTT.

The chain uses TRBV5-5 and TRBJ2-7; 9 nucleotides align to TRBD1. CDR3 length: 14 residues. V lost 3 bases and J lost 5; bases outside the gene matches: 6. Germline V gives CDR1 SGHKS, CDR2 YYEKEE (reference sequence). In nucleotides, the CDR3 is TGTGCCAGCAGCTGGGGACAGGGCAACAACGAGCAGTACTTC. Translated, it gives CASSWGQGNNEQYF. Filled out from reference TRBV5-5 and TRBJ2-7, the complete variable domain reads DAGVTQSPTHLIKTRGQQVTLRCSPISGHKSVSWYQQVLGQGPQFIFQYYEKEERGRGNFPDRFSARQFPNYSSELNVNALLLGDSALYLCASSWGQGNNEQYFGPGTRLTVT.

The chain has TRBV10-3 and TRBJ2-7, with 8 positions matching TRBD1. The CDR3 contains 12 residues. Germline V gives CDR1 ENHRY, CDR2 SYGVKD. With V trimmed by 7 bases and J by 3 bases, 2 bases remained unmatched. The CDR3 DNA sequence: TGTGCCATCACCGGGACAGGCTACGAGCAGTACTTC. Encoded protein: CAITGTGYEQYF.

The V call is TRBV6-5, the J call TRBJ2-7, with D unclear. The V and J ends lost 0 bases and 0 bases respectively, with 12 bases between them. The CDR3 spans 16 residues. Germline V gene lookup returns CDR1 MNHEY and CDR2 SVGAGI. CDR3 protein: CASSYSSPGSSYEQYF. Here the CDR3 DNA reads TGTGCCAGCAGTTACTCGAGCCCCGGTAGCTCCTACGAGCAGTACTTC.

This chain connects TRBV3-1 (or the pseudogene TRBV3-2) to TRBJ2-4; 8 nucleotides align to TRBD2. Germline V lookup: CDR1 LGHDT, CDR2 YNNKEL (reference sequence). CDR3 length equals 17 residues. With 0 bases clipped from V and 4 bases from J, the junction kept 8 bases outside the gene matches. CDR3 nucleotides: TGTGCCAGCAGCCAAGAAATAGCGGGGCCCTCTAAAAACATTCAGTACTTC. The encoded protein is CASSQEIAGPSKNIQYF.

The chain combines TRBV5-5 with TRBJ2-5, with 9 positions matching TRBD2. V shed 1 base, J shed 2 bases, and the junction held 6 bases outside the gene matches. This CDR3 is built from 16 residues. CDR1 is SGHKS and CDR2 is YYEKEE in the germline V gene (reference sequence). The DNA of the CDR3 is TGTGCCAGCAGCTTGCGAGCGGGGGGACTGCAAGAGACCCAGTACTTC. It yields the protein CASSLRAGGLQETQYF.

V gene TRBV6-1 combines with J gene TRBJ1-5; 7 bases map to TRBD1. Germline V gene sequence: CDR1 MNHNS, CDR2 SASEGT. Trimming at V came to 3 bases and at J to 4 bases, leaving 6 bases not matched to a gene. This CDR3 has 15 residues. CDR3 sequence: CASSERGLLNQPQHF. Here the CDR3 DNA reads TGTGCCAGCAGTGAGAGGGGGCTCCTTAATCAGCCCCAGCATTTT.

The chain recombines TRBV14 with TRBJ1-1; no clear D. Germline CDR1 SGHDN, CDR2 FVKESK. Trimming stripped 3 bases from V and 1 base from J, with 18 bases between. CDR3 length: 17 amino acids. CDR3 DNA: TGTGCCAGCAGCCACTATCCTTATGCTGGTGGGAACACTGAAGCTTTCTTT. Translation: CASSHYPYAGGNTEAFF. The full variable domain, in which reference TRBV14 and TRBJ1-1 provide the parts outside the CDR3, is EAGVTQFPSHSVIEKGQTVTLRCDPISGHDNLYWYRRVMGKEIKFLLHFVKESKQDESGMPNNRFLAERTGGTYSTLKVQPAELEDSGVYFCASSHYPYAGGNTEAFFGQGTRLTVV.

V and J are TRBV7-9 and TRBJ1-6; D is perhaps TRBD1 (6 bases). The CDR3 length is 14 residues. CDR1 SEHNR and CDR2 FQNEAQ come from the germline V gene (reference sequence). V was cut by 5 bases and J by 3 bases, with 8 bases left in between. CDR3 in DNA: TGTGCCAGCAGCCAGGACAGCTATAATTCACCCCTCCACTTT. Protein product: CASSQDSYNSPLHF.

The chain combines TRBV7-8 with TRBJ2-3, with a weak D call TRBD2 (7 bases). Germline CDR1 reads SGHVS; CDR2 reads FQNEAQ. V was trimmed by 5 bases and J by 4 bases, leaving 22 bases between them. This CDR3 is built from 17 residues. CDR3 loop: CASSPHLRGGASDTQYF. In DNA form, the CDR3 reads TGTGCCAGCAGCCCACATCTCAGAGGGGGGGCATCAGATACGCAGTATTTT.

The chain uses TRBV5-1 and TRBJ1-5; D call uncertain. The CDR3 has 15 amino acids. Trimming took 0 bases from V and 2 from J, leaving 9 bases between them. Per the germline V gene, CDR1 is SGHRS and CDR2 is YFSETQ. The chain's CDR3 is CASSLDGRGNQPQHF. DNA for the CDR3: TGCGCCAGCAGCTTGGACGGGAGGGGCAATCAGCCCCAGCATTTT. Together with reference TRBV5-1 and TRBJ1-5, the CDR3 gives the full variable domain: KAGVTQTPRYLIKTRGQQVTLSCSPISGHRSVSWYQQTPGQGLQFLFEYFSETQRNKGNFPGRFSGRQFSNSRSEMNVSTLELGDSALYLCASSLDGRGNQPQHFGDGTRLSIL.